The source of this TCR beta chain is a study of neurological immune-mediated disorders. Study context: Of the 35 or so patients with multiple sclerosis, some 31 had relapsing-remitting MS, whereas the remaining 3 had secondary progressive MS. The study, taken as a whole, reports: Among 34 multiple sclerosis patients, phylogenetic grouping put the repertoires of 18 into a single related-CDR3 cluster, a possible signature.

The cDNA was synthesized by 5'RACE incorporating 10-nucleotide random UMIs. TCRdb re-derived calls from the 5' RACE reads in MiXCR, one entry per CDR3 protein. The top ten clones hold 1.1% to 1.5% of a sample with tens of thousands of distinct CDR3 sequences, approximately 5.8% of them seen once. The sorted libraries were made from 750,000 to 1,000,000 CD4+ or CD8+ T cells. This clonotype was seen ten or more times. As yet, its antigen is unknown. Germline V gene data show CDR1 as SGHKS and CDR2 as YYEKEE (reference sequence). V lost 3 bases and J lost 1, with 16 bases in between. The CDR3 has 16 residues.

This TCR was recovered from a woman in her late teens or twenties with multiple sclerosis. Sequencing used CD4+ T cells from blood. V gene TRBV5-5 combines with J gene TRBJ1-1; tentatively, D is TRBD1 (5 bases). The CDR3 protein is CASSWGYGGRNTEAFF. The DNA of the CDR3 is TGTGCCAGCAGCTGGGGGTATGGAGGTCGGAACACTGAAGCTTTCTTT.